This T cell receptor (beta chain) appears in the sequencing data of a study of Tregs in tolerant kidney transplant recipients. Overall study findings and caveats: In tolerant patients, donor-specific Tregs outgrew total Tregs, suggesting antigen-driven expansion. Expanding Tregs on activated donor B cells appeared to best identify donor-specific TCRbeta clones.

The CDR3 is made up of 17 amino acids. Germline lookup yields CDR1 LGHNT and CDR2 FRNRAP. J was trimmed by 0 bases and V by 6 bases; bases with no gene match: 11. Profiled with immunoSEQ multiplex PCR; TCRdb holds only in-frame clones, not every one. The table shows 100,000 to 120,000 clones, with nearly 90% occurring only once. Details on this clone: No antigen is known for it.

The receptor's source is a human donor who received a combined kidney and bone marrow transplant. Sample: CD4+ T cells from blood, taken before the transplant. V gene TRBV12-5 combines with J gene TRBJ1-3, with TRBD1 matching over 7 bases. The CDR3 loop is CASGSSGTANSGNTIYF. CDR3 DNA: TGTGCTAGTGGCTCCTCTGGGACAGCAAACTCTGGAAACACCATATATTTT.